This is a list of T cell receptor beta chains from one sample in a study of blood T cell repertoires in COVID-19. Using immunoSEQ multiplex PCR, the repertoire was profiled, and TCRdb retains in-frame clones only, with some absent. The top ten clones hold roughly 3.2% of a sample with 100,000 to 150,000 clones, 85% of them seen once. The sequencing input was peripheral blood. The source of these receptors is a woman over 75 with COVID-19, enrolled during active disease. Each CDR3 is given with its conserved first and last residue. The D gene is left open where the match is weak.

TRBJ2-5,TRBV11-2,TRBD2,CASSLGIAGSRQETQYF
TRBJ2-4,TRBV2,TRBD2,CASSRNAGGGSDIQYF
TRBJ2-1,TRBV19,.,CASSPQAGEGHNEQFF
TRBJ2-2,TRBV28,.,CASSFGGADTGELFF
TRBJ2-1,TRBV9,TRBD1,CASSPLRQGRGEQFF
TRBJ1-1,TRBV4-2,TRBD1,CASSQVTGTQGGFMNTEAFF
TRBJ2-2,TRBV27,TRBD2,CASNRAGPDTGELFF
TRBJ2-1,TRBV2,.,CASSETAADEQFF
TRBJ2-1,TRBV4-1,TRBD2,CASALKTSGSRNEQFF
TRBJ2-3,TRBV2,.,CASSRDPLALSTDTQYF
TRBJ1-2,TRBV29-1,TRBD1,CSAWTGGVYGYTF
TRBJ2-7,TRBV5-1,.,CASSLWPIGVSDSVDEQYF
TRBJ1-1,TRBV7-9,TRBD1,CASSSGTGYFEAFF
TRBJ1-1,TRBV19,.,CATSQPGNTEAFF
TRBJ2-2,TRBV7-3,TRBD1,CASSLTGAGGGELFF
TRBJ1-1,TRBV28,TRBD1,CASSDPRGADTEAFF
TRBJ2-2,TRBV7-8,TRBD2,CASSPGTSVAGELFF
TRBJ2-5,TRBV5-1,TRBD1,CASSQQGATPETQYF
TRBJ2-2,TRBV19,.,CASSSDSRRSGELFF
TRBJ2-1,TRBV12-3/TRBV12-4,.,CASTREMYNEQFF
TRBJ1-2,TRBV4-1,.,CASSQDVSGGYTF